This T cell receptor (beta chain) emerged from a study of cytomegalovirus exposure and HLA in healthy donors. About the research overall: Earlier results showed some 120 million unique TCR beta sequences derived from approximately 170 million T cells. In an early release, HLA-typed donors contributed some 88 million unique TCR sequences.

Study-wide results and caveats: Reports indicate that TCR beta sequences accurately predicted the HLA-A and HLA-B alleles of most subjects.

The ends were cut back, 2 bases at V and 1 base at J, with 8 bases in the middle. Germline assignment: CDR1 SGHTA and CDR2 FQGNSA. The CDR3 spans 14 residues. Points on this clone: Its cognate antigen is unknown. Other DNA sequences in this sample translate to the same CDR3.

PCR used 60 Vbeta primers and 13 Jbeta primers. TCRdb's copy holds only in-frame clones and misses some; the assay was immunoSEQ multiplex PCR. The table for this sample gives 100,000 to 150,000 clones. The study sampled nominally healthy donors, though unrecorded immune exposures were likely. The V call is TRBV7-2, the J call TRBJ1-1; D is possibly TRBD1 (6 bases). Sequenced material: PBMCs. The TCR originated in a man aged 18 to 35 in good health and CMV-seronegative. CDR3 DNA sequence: TGTGCCAGCAGCTTATGGGGGCAGAACACTGAAGCTTTCTTT. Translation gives CASSLWGQNTEAFF. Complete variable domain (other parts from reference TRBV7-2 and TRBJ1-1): GAGVSQSPSNKVTEKGKDVELRCDPISGHTALYWYRQSLGQGLEFLIYFQGNSAPDKSGLPSDRFSAERTGGSVSTLTIQRTQQEDSAVYLCASSLWGQNTEAFFGQGTRLTVV.